This T cell receptor beta chain was identified during a study of blood T cells in healthy people across ages. Study-wide findings and caveats: Estimates based on one million T cells were treated as lower bounds. The percentage of naive T cells correlated strongly with TCR beta diversity.

A sample-barcoded 5' primer and a J-beta primer mix were used in a second PCR of roughly 7 to 12 cycles. All samples yielded 2.5 million or more CDR3-containing paired-end reads. TCRdb passed the 5' RACE reads through MiXCR, listing each CDR3 protein once. The top ten hold 20% to 25% of the sample, which has around 580,000 distinct CDR3 sequences, about 45% seen once. There are 12 residues in the CDR3. CDR1 and CDR2 from the germline V gene are SGHAT and FQDESV (reference sequence). Trimming cost V 5 bases and J 6 bases, with 9 bases left between them. This clonotype was found a few times. Its target is not known.

This TCR derives from a man of 80 years or more in good health. V usage is TRBV11-1 and J usage is TRBJ2-3; D may be TRBD2 (5 bases). Sequencing was done on a sample of blood. The CDR3 DNA is TGTGCCAGCAGCCCGGAGCGGGATACGCAGTATTTT. It translates to CASSPERDTQYF.